Following are 23 T cell receptor beta chains from one sample sequenced in a study of cytomegalovirus exposure and HLA in healthy donors. It was with 60 Vbeta and 13 Jbeta primers that the PCR ran. Clones were read by immunoSEQ multiplex PCR, and TCRdb kept only the in-frame ones, dropping some. The sample carries approximately 59,000 clones, around 62% recorded once. Source material: PBMCs. These receptors were obtained from a man aged 35 to 55 in good health and CMV-seropositive.

This chain links TRBV27 with TRBJ2-5; 9 bases match TRBD1. With V trimmed by 5 bases and J by 6 bases, 7 bases remained unmatched. CDR1 MNHEY and CDR2 SMNVEV come from the germline V gene (reference sequence). The CDR3 totals 14 residues. The CDR3 loop reads CASSGTGSPQTQYF. As DNA, the CDR3 is TGTGCCAGCAGTGGGACAGGGTCCCCCCAGACCCAGTACTTC.

The chain carries TRBV9 and TRBJ2-1; D may be TRBD1 (5 bases). The CDR3 consists of 15 residues. Germline CDR1 reads SGDLS; CDR2 reads YYNGEE. Trimming took off 0 bases at V and 5 bases at J, with 12 bases between the two ends. DNA for the CDR3: TGTGCCAGCAGCGTAGGGCCAGGGTTACACAATGAGCAGTTCTTC. Translating gives CASSVGPGLHNEQFF.

The V gene is TRBV7-8, the J gene TRBJ2-5; D gene unclear. Germline CDR1 is SGHVS and CDR2 is FQNEAQ. Trimming left V 5 bases short and J 5 bases short, with 9 bases between. This CDR3 is built from 12 residues. The CDR3 nucleotides read TGTGCCAGCAGCGCCCGCGATGAGACCCAGTACTTC. This sequence encodes CASSARDETQYF.

The chain carries TRBV11-2 and TRBJ2-1, with a possible D match to TRBD2 (6 bases). In germline, CDR1 is SGHAT, CDR2 FQNNGV. The length of the CDR3 is 12 residues. CDR3 loop: CAIRGILNEQFF. The CDR3 region has the DNA TGTGCTATCCGGGGGATTTTGAATGAGCAGTTCTTC.

V usage is TRBV15 and J usage is TRBJ2-3, with 8 bases that match TRBD2. Losses at the gene ends were 1 base for V and 2 bases for J; bases not matched to a gene: 8. CDR3 length: 17 amino acids. Per the germline V gene, CDR1 is LNHNV and CDR2 is YYDKDF (reference sequence). The CDR3 is CATSRGPLAGFTDTQYF. The CDR3 nucleotides are TGTGCCACCAGCAGAGGCCCCCTAGCGGGCTTCACAGATACGCAGTATTTT. Combining the CDR3 with reference TRBV15 and TRBJ2-3 gives the whole variable domain DAMVIQNPRYQVTQFGKPVTLSCSQTLNHNVMYWYQQKSSQAPKLLFHYYDKDFNNEADTPDNFQSRRPNTSFCFLDIRSPGLGDTAMYLCATSRGPLAGFTDTQYFGPGTRLTVL.

The chain carries TRBV19 and TRBJ1-1, with D uncertain. CDR1 and CDR2 from the germline V gene are LNHDA and SQIVND (reference sequence). There are 12 residues in the CDR3. V lost 5 bases and J 4 bases, leaving 8 bases between the germline ends. The CDR3 loop reads CASSPGSTEAFF. In DNA form, the CDR3 reads TGTGCCAGTAGTCCGGGTAGCACTGAAGCTTTCTTT. The whole variable domain, remainder taken from reference TRBV19 and TRBJ1-1, is DGGITQSPKYLFRKEGQNVTLSCEQNLNHDAMYWYRQDPGQGLRLIYYSQIVNDFQKGDIAEGYSVSREKKESFPLTVTSAQKNPTAFYLCASSPGSTEAFFGQGTRLTVV.

This chain connects TRBV18 to TRBJ1-5, with D tentatively TRBD1 (5 bases). CDR1 is KGHSH and CDR2 is LQKENI in the germline V gene. V lost 5 bases and J lost 9, with 23 bases in between. The CDR3 has 16 amino acids. Here the CDR3 DNA reads TGTGCCAGCTCAAACGGAGGGACCGCCACACCTCGGCCCCAGCATTTT. Its protein is CASSNGGTATPRPQHF.

In its sample, this clone was seen a few times. This chain connects TRBV20-1 to TRBJ2-1; 7 nucleotides match TRBD2. CDR1 DFQATT and CDR2 SNEGSKA come from the germline V gene (reference sequence). J was trimmed by 13 bases and V by 3 bases; bases with no gene match: 6. The CDR3 length is 11 residues. The CDR3 is CSARYGGSQFF. The CDR3, as DNA: TGCAGTGCTAGGTACGGCGGGAGTCAGTTCTTC.

The chain couples TRBV5-1 to TRBJ1-6; the D is unclear. This CDR3 has 16 amino acids. The germline V gene encodes CDR1 SGHRS and CDR2 YFSETQ. Trimming shortened V by 3 bases and J by 6 bases, and 16 bases separated the two germline ends. The CDR3 loop reads CASSSGGGRANSPLHF. The CDR3 DNA is TGCGCCAGCAGCTCTGGAGGTGGTAGGGCTAATTCACCCCTCCACTTT.

This clone was recorded a few times. V and J are TRBV18 and TRBJ1-2, with a possible D match to TRBD1 (6 bases). Germline V CDR1 and CDR2: KGHSH, LQKENI. This CDR3 contains 14 residues. V was shortened by 3 bases and J by 0 bases, with 8 bases between the two germline ends. CDR3 amino acids: CASSPDSPNYGYTF. Here the CDR3 DNA reads TGTGCCAGCTCACCGGACAGTCCTAACTATGGCTACACCTTC.

This clone was observed at least ten times. The V and J genes are TRBV19 and TRBJ1-5; D is perhaps TRBD1 (5 bases). Trimming removed 4 bases from V and 0 bases from J, with 13 bases in between. This CDR3 comprises 16 residues. Germline assignment: CDR1 LNHDA and CDR2 SQIVND (reference sequence). The CDR3 protein is CASSKYSGSSNQPQHF. The CDR3 coding sequence is TGTGCCAGTAGTAAGTATTCAGGGTCTAGCAATCAGCCCCAGCATTTT. The entire variable domain, with the rest obtained from reference TRBV19 and TRBJ1-5, is as follows: DGGITQSPKYLFRKEGQNVTLSCEQNLNHDAMYWYRQDPGQGLRLIYYSQIVNDFQKGDIAEGYSVSREKKESFPLTVTSAQKNPTAFYLCASSKYSGSSNQPQHFGDGTRLSIL.

CDR3 DNA sequence: TGTGCCAGCTCGTCCGGGACAGGCTCTGGAAACACCATATATTTT. Translated, it gives CASSSGTGSGNTIYF. The chain joins TRBV18 to TRBJ1-3, with 8 positions matching TRBD1. V gave up 6 bases and J gave up 0 bases; unmatched junction bases: 4. The length of the CDR3 is 15 residues. Per the germline V gene, CDR1 is KGHSH and CDR2 is LQKENI.

V is TRBV15 and J is TRBJ1-4; possible D gene TRBD1, 5 bases. This CDR3 contains 15 residues. V was shortened by 3 bases and J by 6 bases, with 14 bases between the two germline ends. The germline CDR1 and CDR2 sequences are LNHNV and YYDKDF (reference sequence). CDR3 region: CATSSGGGKDEKLFF. The CDR3 region has the DNA TGTGCCACCAGCAGTGGCGGGGGTAAAGATGAAAAACTGTTTTTT.

This chain links TRBV5-1 with TRBJ2-3; D remains unclear. V was clipped by 1 base and J by 0 bases, with 9 bases between them. The CDR3 loop spans 15 amino acids. Germline V gene sequence: CDR1 SGHRS, CDR2 YFSETQ. CDR3 in DNA: TGCGCCAGCAGCTTGACAGTTACTAGCACAGATACGCAGTATTTT. Its protein is CASSLTVTSTDTQYF.

The chain links TRBV18 to TRBJ2-1; D gene uncertain. Trimming pared 10 bases from V and 0 bases from J, leaving 16 bases between. The CDR3 consists of 15 residues. CDR1 is KGHSH, CDR2 LQKENI, per germline. CDR3 residues: CATSRALYSYNEQFF. In nucleotides, the CDR3 is TGTGCCACTTCGAGAGCGCTTTACTCCTACAATGAGCAGTTCTTC.

V gene TRBV5-6 combines with J gene TRBJ2-7; 9 bases line up with TRBD1. Trimming cost V 5 bases and J 1 base; bases outside gene matches: 7. Germline CDR1 reads SGHDT; CDR2 reads YYEEEE. The length of the CDR3 is 15 residues. CDR3 residues: CASRPSGQGSYEQYF. The DNA of the CDR3 is TGTGCCAGCAGGCCTTCGGGACAGGGTTCCTACGAGCAGTACTTC.

V usage is TRBV14 and J usage is TRBJ2-2; D not certain. The CDR3 has 13 amino acids. V shed 5 bases and J shed 6 bases, with 10 bases lying between them. Germline V lookup: CDR1 SGHDN, CDR2 FVKESK. In DNA, the CDR3 is TGTGCCAGCAGCTTAGACAACTCCGGGGAGCTGTTTTTT. This encodes CASSLDNSGELFF.

This rearrangement joins TRBV2 to TRBJ2-5, with D hard to call. Near its end, the DNA agrees better with TRBJ2-7, so the J call may be wrong. The CDR3 extends over 14 amino acids. Germline CDR1 SNHLY, CDR2 FYNNEI. CDR3 region: CASSEESLSYEQYF. The CDR3 DNA follows: TGTGCCAGCAGTGAAGAGAGCCTATCCTACGAGCAGTACTTC.

The chain carries TRBV7-2 and TRBJ2-1; 9 bases map to TRBD1. CDR3 length equals 16 residues. Germline trimming cut 7 bases from V and 5 bases from J; bases unmatched to any gene: 12. Looked up from germline, CDR1 is SGHTA and CDR2 is FQGNSA. The CDR3 loop is CASTLRGTGRNNEQFF. CDR3 nucleotides: TGTGCCAGCACGCTACGGGGGACAGGGAGAAACAATGAGCAGTTCTTC.

J is TRBJ2-3 and V is TRBV6-4; D may be TRBD1 (5 bases). The V end lost 0 bases, the J end lost 2 bases, and 6 bases lay between the germline ends. The CDR3 sequence is 14 residues long. Germline V gene lookup returns CDR1 MRHNA and CDR2 SNTAGT. This CDR3 reads CASSDSQDTDTQYF. The CDR3 DNA is TGTGCCAGCAGTGACTCACAGGACACAGATACGCAGTATTTT.

The chain uses TRBV30 and TRBJ1-2; D unresolved. Per germline, CDR1 GTSNPN and CDR2 SVGIG (reference sequence). Trimming shortened V by 8 bases and J by 8 bases, and 15 bases separated the two germline ends. The CDR3 has 11 residues. The CDR3: CASGWSGGYTF. The CDR3 region has the DNA TGTGCCAGCGGTTGGTCAGGAGGCTACACCTTC.

The chain employs TRBV7-6 and TRBJ2-5; D call uncertain. Trimming removed 6 bases from V and 0 bases from J, with 14 bases in between. The CDR3 is 15 residues long. CDR1 SGHVS and CDR2 FNYEAQ come from the germline V gene. The CDR3 protein is CASRSDWQYQETQYF. CDR3 bases: TGTGCCAGCAGGTCCGACTGGCAGTACCAAGAGACCCAGTACTTC.

Of note for this clone: Other nucleotide sequences in the sample specify the same CDR3. The chain recombines TRBV7-9 with TRBJ1-1, with 7 bases that match TRBD1. The CDR3 runs to 13 residues. Losses at the gene ends were 4 bases for V and 3 bases for J; bases not matched to a gene: 2. Germline-derived CDR1 and CDR2 are SEHNR and FQNEAQ (reference sequence). CDR3 DNA sequence: TGTGCCAGCAGCTCCCAGGGGGACACTGAAGCTTTCTTT. It translates to CASSSQGDTEAFF.